The 29 T cell receptor beta chains given below trace back to one sample, sequenced in a study of OX40 agonist ivuxolimab in advanced cancers. TCRdb's copy holds only in-frame clones and misses some; the assay was immunoSEQ multiplex PCR. The table includes 70,000 or so clones, less than 90% detected once. The material was CD4+ or CD8+ T cells sorted from blood, obtained in a trial of the OX40 agonist ivuxolimab. The receptors derive from an adult with an advanced solid tumor such as melanoma, head and neck, liver or kidney cancer.

V gene TRBV6-5 combines with J gene TRBJ1-6; D unclear. Deletions cut 3 bases from V and 7 bases from J, with 10 bases between. This CDR3 is 14 amino acids long. Germline lookup yields CDR1 MNHEY and CDR2 SVGAGI. DNA of the CDR3: TGTGCCAGCAGTTATGGTACAGACAATTCACCCCTCCACTTT. Translation gives CASSYGTDNSPLHF.

The CDR3 DNA is TGTGCCAGCAGCCTCAACACGGGTGGCTACACCTTC. Translated, it gives CASSLNTGGYTF. The rearrangement joins TRBV5-4 to TRBJ1-2, with D hard to call. The CDR3 is 12 amino acids. Trimming stripped 4 bases from V and 7 bases from J, with 11 bases between. The germline CDR1 and CDR2 sequences are SGHNT and YYREEE (reference sequence).

This chain uses TRBV29-1 with TRBJ2-7; D is tentatively TRBD1 or TRBD2 (5 bases each). Germline V gene sequence: CDR1 SQVTM, CDR2 ANQGSEA. The V and J ends lost 6 bases and 2 bases respectively, with 14 bases between them. This CDR3 has 13 amino acids. The CDR3 DNA reads as TGCAGCGTGATCCGGGACGGAGCCTACGAGCAGTACTTC. Translated: CSVIRDGAYEQYF.

V is TRBV28 and J is TRBJ2-2; 12 bases agree with TRBD1. V trimming: 10 bases; J trimming: 2 bases; junction bases outside the gene matches: 11. The CDR3 sequence is 17 residues long. Germline CDR1 and CDR2: MDHEN and SYDVKM. CDR3 sequence: CATHGTGGVGNTGELFF. CDR3 coding DNA: TGTGCCACCCATGGGACAGGGGGCGTCGGTAACACCGGGGAGCTGTTTTTT.

This chain connects TRBV19 to TRBJ1-1; a weak D match, TRBD1 (5 bases). Germline V gene data show CDR1 as LNHDA and CDR2 as SQIVND (reference sequence). Trimming left V 3 bases short and J 5 bases short, with 13 bases between. This CDR3 is 14 amino acids long. DNA of the CDR3: TGTGCCAGTAGTATCAAGGGGAGTGAAACTGAAGCTTTCTTT. Amino acid sequence: CASSIKGSETEAFF.

The V call is TRBV7-6, the J call TRBJ2-2; TRBD1 aligns across 8 bases. Trimming took 1 base from V and 6 from J; bases not matched to a gene: 7. Per germline, CDR1 SGHVS and CDR2 FNYEAQ. The CDR3 runs to 16 residues. CDR3 region: CASSLVPGGMSGELFF. The CDR3 bases are TGTGCCAGCAGCTTAGTACCAGGGGGCATGTCCGGGGAGCTGTTTTTT.

The chain has TRBV4-2 and TRBJ2-7; D could derive from TRBD1 or TRBD2 (5 bases each). Germline values: CDR1 LGHNA, CDR2 YNFKEQ. CDR3 length: 16 amino acids. V shed 2 bases and J shed 0 bases, with 14 bases lying between them. DNA of the CDR3: TGTGCCAGCAGCCAAATGGGGCAGCGGAGCTCCTACGAGCAGTACTTC. Translating it yields CASSQMGQRSSYEQYF.

Of note for this clone: This same CDR3 is encoded by further DNA sequences in the sample. The chain employs TRBV7-2 and TRBJ1-1; D is unclear. CDR1 and CDR2 from the germline V gene are SGHTA and FQGNSA. The V end lost 2 bases, the J end lost 0 bases, and 7 bases lay between the germline ends. The length of the CDR3 is 14 residues. CDR3 sequence reads: CASSLRQMNTEAFF. The CDR3 DNA is TGTGCCAGCAGCTTAAGGCAGATGAACACTGAAGCTTTCTTT.

J is TRBJ1-1 and V is TRBV7-2; possibly TRBD1 for D (6 bases). CDR3 length: 15 residues. The V end lost 5 bases, the J end lost 0 bases, and 13 bases lay between the germline ends. In germline, CDR1 is SGHTA, CDR2 FQGNSA. The CDR3 region is CASSGHGGMNTEAFF. DNA of the CDR3: TGTGCCAGCAGCGGCCATGGGGGCATGAACACTGAAGCTTTCTTT.

This chain joins TRBV18 and TRBJ2-7; 10 bases are a match to TRBD2. Germline V gene data show CDR1 as KGHSH and CDR2 as LQKENI. CDR3 length: 18 residues. Unmatched junction bases numbered 14, after V lost 4 bases and J lost 2 bases. Written as DNA, the CDR3 is TGTGCCAGCTCACGAGACGGATCTAGCGGGAGAAGGGCCTACGAGCAGTACTTC. This translates into CASSRDGSSGRRAYEQYF. Using reference TRBV18 and TRBJ2-7 for the parts outside the CDR3, the full variable domain is NAGVMQNPRHLVRRRGQEARLRCSPMKGHSHVYWYRQLPEEGLKFMVYLQKENIIDESGMPKERFSAEFPKEGPSILRIQQVVRGDSAAYFCASSRDGSSGRRAYEQYFGPGTRLTVT.

The rearrangement uses TRBV9 and TRBJ1-6; TRBD1 aligns across 10 bases. Germline trimming cut 4 bases from V and 10 bases from J; bases unmatched to any gene: 8. The CDR3 loop spans 15 amino acids. CDR1 is SGDLS and CDR2 is YYNGEE in the germline V gene. The CDR3 region is CASSPRGTGVSPLHF. The CDR3 DNA follows: TGTGCCAGCAGCCCGCGAGGGACAGGGGTCTCACCCCTCCACTTT.

The CDR3 sequence: CSAMLGTGPYNEQFF. The CDR3 DNA follows: TGCAGCGCCATGCTCGGGACAGGCCCCTACAATGAGCAGTTCTTC. This chain uses TRBV29-1 with TRBJ2-1; 8 nucleotides align to TRBD1. Germline V gene sequence: CDR1 SQVTM, CDR2 ANQGSEA. The CDR3 totals 15 residues. V lost 7 bases to trimming and J lost 2 bases; unmatched junction nucleotides: 10.

The chain joins TRBV19 to TRBJ1-4; D unclear. The length of the CDR3 is 16 residues. Germline lookup yields CDR1 LNHDA and CDR2 SQIVND (reference sequence). V was cut by 5 bases and J by 4 bases, with 17 bases left in between. CDR3 loop: CASSDNFRILNEKLFF. In DNA form, the CDR3 reads TGTGCCAGTAGTGACAACTTCCGGATTCTTAATGAAAAACTGTTTTTT.

V is TRBV19 and J is TRBJ2-7; TRBD2 is a possible D gene (6 bases). V was trimmed by 6 bases and J by 3 bases, leaving 9 bases between them. This CDR3 comprises 12 residues. CDR1 and CDR2 (germline): LNHDA, SQIVND (reference sequence). The CDR3 sequence is CASRGRNYEQYF. The CDR3 DNA reads TGTGCCAGTAGGGGGAGGAACTACGAGCAGTACTTC.

The rearrangement joins TRBV5-1 to TRBJ1-3; D ambiguous. CDR3 length: 16 residues. Between the trimmed V and J ends, which lost 0 bases and 2 bases, there was a span of 12 bases. Germline V gene sequence: CDR1 SGHRS, CDR2 YFSETQ. The CDR3 region has the DNA TGCGCCAGCAGCTTGGGGGGTATTGGGCCTGGAAACACCATATATTTT. Encoded protein: CASSLGGIGPGNTIYF.

The rearrangement joins TRBV7-2 to TRBJ2-4; possible D gene TRBD1, 6 bases. This CDR3 has 16 amino acids. CDR1 and CDR2 (germline): SGHTA, FQGNSA. V lost 5 bases to trimming and J lost 9 bases, with 23 bases between them. The CDR3 sequence: CASSPPSGFRGGIQYF. DNA for the CDR3: TGTGCCAGCAGCCCCCCTTCGGGATTTCGAGGGGGCATTCAGTACTTC.

The chain couples TRBV18 to TRBJ1-4, with 7 bases aligning to TRBD1. CDR1 and CDR2 (germline): KGHSH, LQKENI. V lost 6 bases and J lost 8; bases outside the gene matches: 12. This CDR3 has 15 residues. CDR3 region: CASSLWTGLNEKLFF. The CDR3 coding sequence is TGTGCCAGCTCCCTCTGGACAGGATTGAACGAAAAACTGTTTTTT.

The chain combines TRBV28 with TRBJ2-5, with 8 bases identical to TRBD2. The J call is uncertain, as TRBJ2-7 better fits the DNA end. The CDR3 is 17 amino acids. Germline V gene data show CDR1 as MDHEN and CDR2 as SYDVKM. The CDR3: CASSSDRLAFLSYEQYF. CDR3 nucleotides: TGTGCCAGCAGTTCGGATAGACTAGCGTTCCTCTCCTACGAGCAGTACTTC.

The chain recombines TRBV19 with TRBJ2-2, with D unclear. Germline lookup yields CDR1 LNHDA and CDR2 SQIVND (reference sequence). The V end lost 2 bases, the J end lost 1 base, and 5 bases lay between the germline ends. The CDR3 spans 14 residues. CDR3 nucleotide sequence: TGTGCCAGTAGTATACCACAGAACACCGGGGAGCTGTTTTTT. Amino acid sequence: CASSIPQNTGELFF.

The rearrangement links TRBV5-4 to TRBJ1-3; D may be TRBD1 (5 bases). This CDR3 has 14 amino acids. The germline V gene has CDR1 SGHNT and CDR2 YYREEE (reference sequence). With 0 bases removed from V and 4 bases from J, the gap between germline ends came to 8 bases. The CDR3 DNA reads as TGTGCCAGCAGCTTGGTAGGGGACGGAAACACCATATATTTT. Translation gives CASSLVGDGNTIYF.

This chain connects TRBV5-1 to TRBJ2-2; no reliable D call. Germline assignment: CDR1 SGHRS and CDR2 YFSETQ. The CDR3 spans 15 residues. V was shortened by 5 bases and J by 1 base, with 12 bases between the two germline ends. The CDR3, as DNA: TGCGCCAGCAGTCCCCCCAACCTGAACACCGGGGAGCTGTTTTTT. It translates to CASSPPNLNTGELFF.

This clone appeared a single time. The chain uses TRBV4-2 and TRBJ1-2; 8 bases match TRBD1. Trimming removed 5 bases from V and 3 bases from J; junction bases left unmatched: 5. This CDR3 has 14 residues. Germline loops: CDR1 LGHNA, CDR2 YNFKEQ. CDR3 DNA sequence: TGTGCCAGCAGCACAGGGGGGGATTACTATGGCTACACCTTC. Amino acid sequence: CASSTGGDYYGYTF.

V gene TRBV7-9 combines with J gene TRBJ1-4, with 9 bases identical to TRBD1. V shed 4 bases, J shed 3 bases, and the junction held 3 bases outside the gene matches. CDR3 size: 15 residues. Germline CDR1 and CDR2: SEHNR and FQNEAQ (reference sequence). CDR3 sequence reads: CASSSQGAANEKLFF. The DNA for the CDR3 is TGTGCCAGCAGCTCACAGGGGGCCGCTAATGAAAAACTGTTTTTT. The whole variable domain, remainder taken from reference TRBV7-9 and TRBJ1-4, is DTGVSQNPRHKITKRGQNVTFRCDPISEHNRLYWYRQTLGQGPEFLTYFQNEAQLEKSRLLSDRFSAERPKGSFSTLEIQRTEQGDSAMYLCASSSQGAANEKLFFGSGTQLSVL.

This chain joins TRBV4-3 and TRBJ1-1; D is unresolved. The V end lost 4 bases, the J end lost 1 base, and 7 bases lay between the germline ends. Germline V gives CDR1 LGHNA, CDR2 YSLEER. The CDR3 runs to 13 residues. DNA for the CDR3: TGCGCCAGCAGCCTAAATAGGAACACTGAAGCTTTCTTT. This gives the protein CASSLNRNTEAFF.

As concerns this clone: A read error may account for a junction end that differs from germline. V and J are TRBV7-2 and TRBJ2-1; D is perhaps TRBD1 or TRBD2 (5 bases each). This CDR3 region has 15 residues. The germline CDR1 and CDR2 sequences are SGHTA and FQGNSA. The CDR3 sequence: CASSIARGPYNEQFF. In nucleotides, the CDR3 is TGTGCCAGCAGCATAGCTAGGGGACCGTACAATGAGCAGTTCTTC.

The CDR3 DNA is TGTGCCAGTCGGACAGGGAGCACAGATACGCAGTATTTT. Protein: CASRTGSTDTQYF. V usage is TRBV19 and J usage is TRBJ2-3, with TRBD1 matching over 8 bases. J gave up 0 bases and V 8 bases, and 1 base lay outside the gene matches. Germline V CDR1 and CDR2: LNHDA, SQIVND (reference sequence). This CDR3 has 13 residues.

V usage is TRBV11-2 and J usage is TRBJ2-7; 14 bases are a match to TRBD2. This CDR3 has 17 residues. Germline V CDR1 and CDR2: SGHAT, FQNNGV. The V and J ends lost 1 base and 4 bases, in that order; junction bases with no gene match: 6. In nucleotides, the CDR3 is TGTGCCAGCAGCTTAGTTGGGACTAGCGGGAGTGGGTACGAGCAGTACTTC. Its translation is CASSLVGTSGSGYEQYF.

The rearrangement links TRBV27 to TRBJ2-7, with D possibly being TRBD1 (6 bases). This CDR3 is built from 17 residues. V lost 8 bases and J lost 4, with 27 bases in between. Germline CDR1 and CDR2: MNHEY and SMNVEV (reference sequence). The DNA for the CDR3 is TGTGCCAGCTCCCCTAAAACTGGGGGCGCTTTTACATACGAGCAGTACTTC. Encoded protein: CASSPKTGGAFTYEQYF.

CDR3 nucleotides: TGTGCCAGCAGCTTCCTCGGGACAGGGGGTCCTAGCTCTGGAAACACCATATATTTT. Translating gives CASSFLGTGGPSSGNTIYF. This rearrangement joins TRBV7-8 to TRBJ1-3, with TRBD1 matching 11 bases. CDR3 length: 19 residues. Looked up from germline, CDR1 is SGHVS and CDR2 is FQNEAQ. The ends lost 3 bases at V and 0 bases at J; junction bases unmatched: 10.